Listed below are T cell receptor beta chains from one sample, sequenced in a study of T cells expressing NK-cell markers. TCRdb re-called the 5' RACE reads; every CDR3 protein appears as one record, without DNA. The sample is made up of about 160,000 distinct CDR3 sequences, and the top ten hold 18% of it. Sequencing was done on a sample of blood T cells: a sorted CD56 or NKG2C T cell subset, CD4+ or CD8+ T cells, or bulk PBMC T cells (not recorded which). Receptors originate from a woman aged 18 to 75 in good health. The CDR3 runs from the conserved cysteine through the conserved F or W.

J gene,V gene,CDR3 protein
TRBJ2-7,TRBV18,CASSPAFYEQYF
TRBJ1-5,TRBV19,CASSMVPLGNQPQHF
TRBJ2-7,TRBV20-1,CSASPDFYEQYF
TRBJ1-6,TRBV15,CATSPRRTGTTNSPLHF
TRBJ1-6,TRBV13,CASSLQGTGYSPLHF
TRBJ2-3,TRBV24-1,CATSAGLAMTDTQYF
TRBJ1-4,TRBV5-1,CASSLAGTEKLFF
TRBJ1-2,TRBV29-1,CSVEDLTGGHYGYTF
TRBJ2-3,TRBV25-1,CASSSYREDTQYF
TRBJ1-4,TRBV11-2,CASSLGPGSNEKLFF
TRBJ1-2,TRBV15,CATSRDLGYGYTF
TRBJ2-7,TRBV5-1,CASSGGQGSGYEQYF
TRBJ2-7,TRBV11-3,CASSLDRTGNEQYF
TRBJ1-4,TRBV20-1,CSARPPEGREEKLFF
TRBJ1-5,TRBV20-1,CSARAGGATIKNQPQHF
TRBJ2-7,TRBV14,CASSQAGTGRYEQYF
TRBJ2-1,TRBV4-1,CASSQRVTETYNEQFF
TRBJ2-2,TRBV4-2,CASSQNAGNTGELFF
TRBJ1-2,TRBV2,CASSVQGEGGYTF
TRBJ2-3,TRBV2,CASMGLAGGRAMTDTQYF
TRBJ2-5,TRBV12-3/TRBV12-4,CASNLGTAGETQYF
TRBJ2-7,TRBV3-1,CASSPTLGQGAHEQYF
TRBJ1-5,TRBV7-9,CASSKGRENQPQHF
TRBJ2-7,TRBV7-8,CASSPKGTSDYEQYF
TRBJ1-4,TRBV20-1,CSASPRQGPDEKLFF
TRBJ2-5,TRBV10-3,CAISEGGQGETQYF